Following are 26 T cell receptor beta chains from one sample sequenced in a study of blood T cells in healthy people across ages. Using a J-beta primer mix together with a sample-barcoded 5' primer, a second PCR was run for 7 to 11 cycles. Via MiXCR, TCRdb re-called the 5' RACE reads, giving one row per CDR3 protein. The sample has fewer than 700,000 distinct CDR3 sequences, around 41% seen once. Sequences were obtained from blood. Receptor source: a man at least 80 years old in good health.

This clonotype was counted at least ten times. The CDR3 bases are TGTGCCAGCAGGGGACAGGGGTCGACCTTATCTGGGGCCAACGTCCTGACTTTC. It encodes CASRGQGSTLSGANVLTF. The gene calls are TRBV2 and TRBJ2-6; 10 bases are shared with TRBD1. The CDR3 is made up of 18 amino acids. V shed 6 bases, J shed 1 base, and the junction held 9 bases outside the gene matches. Germline loops: CDR1 SNHLY, CDR2 FYNNEI. Combining the CDR3 with reference TRBV2 and TRBJ2-6 gives the whole variable domain EPEVTQTPSHQVTQMGQEVILRCVPISNHLYFYWYRQILGQKVEFLVSFYNNEISEKSEIFDDQFSVERPDGSNFTLKIRSTKLEDSAMYFCASRGQGSTLSGANVLTFGAGSRLTVL.

The chain carries TRBV7-2 and TRBJ2-3; TRBD2 matches at 10 bases. This CDR3 region has 14 residues. Germline CDR1 SGHTA, CDR2 FQGNSA. After removal of 1 base from V and 9 bases from J, the junction contained 4 bases not matched to a gene. CDR3 sequence reads: CASSLVLAGSTQYF. DNA for the CDR3: TGTGCCAGCAGCTTAGTACTAGCGGGGAGCACGCAGTATTTT.

This chain uses TRBV12-3 or TRBV12-4 with TRBJ1-1; 10 bases match TRBD1. This CDR3 comprises 14 residues. V lost 5 bases to trimming and J lost 3 bases; unmatched junction nucleotides: 3. CDR3 coding DNA: TGTGCCAGCAGTCGGGACAGGGGATACACTGAAGCTTTCTTT. Its translation: CASSRDRGYTEAFF.

The chain recombines TRBV20-1 with TRBJ2-5, with D unresolved. The germline V gene has CDR1 DFQATT and CDR2 SNEGSKA (reference sequence). V shed 5 bases and J shed 11 bases, with 15 bases lying between them. This CDR3 spans 11 amino acids. This CDR3 reads CSARSSNEQYF. CDR3 DNA: TGCAGTGCTCGCAGTTCCAATGAGCAGTACTTC.

The rearrangement joins TRBV6-2 or TRBV6-3 to TRBJ1-2, with D unclear. This CDR3 comprises 12 residues. V shed 7 bases and J shed 2 bases, with 8 bases lying between them. The germline V gene encodes CDR1 MNHEY and CDR2 SVGEGT. This CDR3 reads CASNPGNYGYTF. CDR3 DNA sequence: TGTGCCAGCAACCCGGGAAACTATGGCTACACCTTC.

The chain links TRBV3-1 to TRBJ2-7; no clear D gene. Judging by the DNA end, TRBJ2-5 fits better; the J call may be wrong. The CDR3 runs to 13 residues. The germline V gene encodes CDR1 LGHDT and CDR2 YNNKEL (reference sequence). This CDR3 is CASSQGSRETQYF. CDR3 nucleotides: TGTGCCAGCAGCCAAGGCTCTCGGGAGACCCAGTACTTC.

This clonotype was detected only a few times. The rearrangement links TRBV20-1 to TRBJ2-1; D is unresolved. This CDR3 spans 13 amino acids. Between the trimmed V and J ends, which lost 3 bases and 7 bases, there was a span of 13 bases. The germline V gene has CDR1 DFQATT and CDR2 SNEGSKA (reference sequence). The CDR3 protein is CSASPTAFNEQFF. CDR3 coding DNA: TGCAGTGCTAGCCCCACAGCTTTTAATGAGCAGTTCTTC.

The chain joins TRBV5-1 to TRBJ2-1; D may be TRBD2 (5 bases). V lost 3 bases and J 2 bases, leaving 18 bases between the germline ends. The CDR3 length is 17 residues. Germline V gives CDR1 SGHRS, CDR2 YFSETQ. The CDR3 protein is CASSSHGLDGTYNEQFF. In DNA, the CDR3 is TGCGCCAGCAGCTCACACGGCCTTGACGGGACCTACAATGAGCAGTTCTTC.

This clonotype was detected ten times or more. The V and J genes are TRBV7-3 and TRBJ2-7; D is ambiguous. Trimming stripped 1 base from V and 6 bases from J, with 10 bases between. The CDR3 runs to 13 residues. Germline CDR1 and CDR2: SGHTA and FQGTGA. CDR3 nucleotides: TGTGCCAGCAGCTTAAACTCCCTTGGCGAGCAGTACTTC. Amino acids: CASSLNSLGEQYF.

In this sample, this clonotype turned up a few times. V gene TRBV29-1 combines with J gene TRBJ2-7, with 11 bases that match TRBD1. The CDR3 spans 13 residues. Germline V gene data show CDR1 as SQVTM and CDR2 as ANQGSEA. Trimming at V came to 6 bases and at J to 5 bases, leaving 6 bases not matched to a gene. The chain's CDR3 is CSVGDRGRHEQYF. CDR3 DNA: TGCAGCGTCGGGGACAGGGGGAGACACGAGCAGTACTTC.

This clonotype was detected ten times or more. The chain couples TRBV7-2 to TRBJ2-7; possible D gene TRBD2, 5 bases. In germline, CDR1 is SGHTA, CDR2 FQGNSA. This CDR3 has 12 amino acids. The V and J ends lost 5 bases and 9 bases respectively, with 14 bases between them. CDR3 in amino acids: CASSHGVPLQYF. The CDR3 DNA reads as TGTGCCAGCAGCCACGGGGTCCCACTGCAGTACTTC.

In this sample, this clonotype turned up a few times. This chain uses TRBV6-2 or TRBV6-3 with TRBJ2-7; a possible D gene is TRBD1 (6 bases). The ends were cut back, 6 bases at V and 1 base at J, with 16 bases in the middle. The CDR3 is 15 amino acids. Germline V gene sequence: CDR1 MNHEY, CDR2 SVGEGT. As DNA, the CDR3 is TGTGCCAGCAGAGCTACCGGGACACCGTCCTACGAGCAGTACTTC. Translating it yields CASRATGTPSYEQYF.

CDR3 protein: CASSKEGGGSNQPQHF. In nucleotides, the CDR3 is TGTGCCAGCAGCAAAGAAGGGGGAGGGAGCAATCAGCCCCAGCATTTT. The rearrangement joins TRBV21-1 to TRBJ1-5. TRBV21-1 is a pseudogene locus. There are 16 residues in the CDR3.

This CDR3 reads CSAQQGSDIQYF. The CDR3 nucleotides read TGCAGCGCTCAACAGGGATCCGACATTCAGTACTTC. The chain carries TRBV29-1 and TRBJ2-4, with a tentative D call TRBD1 (6 bases). In germline, CDR1 is SQVTM, CDR2 ANQGSEA. V was cut by 7 bases and J by 8 bases, with 15 bases left in between. CDR3 length: 12 amino acids. Looking up the rest from reference TRBV29-1 and TRBJ2-4 gives the full variable domain: SAVISQKPSRDICQRGTSLTIQCQVDSQVTMMFWYRQQPGQSLTLIATANQGSEATYESGFVIDKFPISRPNLTFSTLTVSNMSPEDSSIYLCSAQQGSDIQYFGAGTRLSVL.

The genes are TRBV4-1 and TRBJ2-4, with a possible D match to TRBD1 (5 bases). The last part of the DNA fits TRBJ2-7 better; the J call may be wrong. This CDR3 is 14 amino acids long. Germline V gene sequence: CDR1 MGHRA, CDR2 YSYEKL. For the CDR3, the DNA is TGCGCCAGCAGCCAGGGGCTAGGCTACTACGAGCAGTACTTC. This codes for CASSQGLGYYEQYF.

The rearrangement links TRBV6-2 or TRBV6-3 to TRBJ2-1; D is perhaps TRBD2 (7 bases). This CDR3 contains 16 residues. V lost 4 bases to trimming and J lost 15 bases, with 28 bases between them. CDR1 MNHEY and CDR2 SVGEGT come from the germline V gene. This CDR3 is CASSWGPSLGGSDAFF. The CDR3 DNA follows: TGTGCCAGCAGTTGGGGGCCCTCTCTCGGCGGGAGTGATGCGTTCTTC.

The chain joins TRBV27 to TRBJ1-2; TRBD1 matches at 7 bases. CDR3 length: 15 residues. V lost 2 bases to trimming and J lost 2 bases; unmatched junction nucleotides: 5. Per the germline V gene, CDR1 is MNHEY and CDR2 is SMNVEV (reference sequence). The CDR3 DNA reads TGTGCCAGCAGTTTAAAGGGACAGACAAACTATGGCTACACCTTC. Its protein is CASSLKGQTNYGYTF.

The chain has TRBV27 and TRBJ1-3; D remains unclear. The CDR3 is made up of 13 amino acids. V lost 8 bases, J lost 0 bases, and 8 bases lay in between. Germline V gene sequence: CDR1 MNHEY, CDR2 SMNVEV (reference sequence). The CDR3 region is CASGESSGNTIYF. As DNA, the CDR3 is TGTGCCAGCGGCGAAAGCTCTGGAAACACCATATATTTT.

This clonotype was detected once. The chain carries TRBV20-1 and TRBJ1-2; 11 positions match TRBD1. The CDR3 runs to 18 residues. V lost 6 bases and J lost 8; bases outside the gene matches: 23. Germline V CDR1 and CDR2: DFQATT, SNEGSKA (reference sequence). CDR3: CSAPRGQGEAEGTYGYTF. The DNA of the CDR3 is TGCAGTGCCCCCCGGGGACAGGGGGAAGCTGAAGGGACCTACGGCTACACCTTC.

This clonotype has more than one count but fewer than ten. Just one base apart from a much larger clone, this may be a read error. The V and J genes are TRBV12-3 or TRBV12-4 and TRBJ2-3; D tentatively reads TRBD1 or TRBD2 (5 bases each). With 5 bases removed from V and 3 bases from J, the gap between germline ends came to 15 bases. The CDR3 totals 15 residues. CDR3 sequence reads: CASSPGIGTTDTQYF. As DNA, the CDR3 is TGTGCCAGCAGTCCAGGGATCGGGACGACAGATACGCAGTATTTT.

The sample holds many counts of this clonotype. V and J are TRBV3-1 and TRBJ2-7, with D possibly matching TRBD2 (6 bases). Germline-derived CDR1 and CDR2 are LGHDT and YNNKEL (reference sequence). This CDR3 is built from 14 residues. Trimming cost V 1 base and J 2 bases, with 9 bases left between them. The CDR3 protein is CASSQGRLAYEQYF. Written as DNA, the CDR3 is TGTGCCAGCAGCCAAGGGCGACTAGCCTACGAGCAGTACTTC.

This clonotype was detected many times. The V and J genes are TRBV5-1 and TRBJ2-5, with 9 positions matching TRBD1. V lost 2 bases, J lost 0 bases, and 2 bases stayed unmatched. The CDR3 runs to 15 residues. Germline CDR1 and CDR2: SGHRS and YFSETQ. CDR3 protein: CASSFRTGDQETQYF. CDR3 nucleotides: TGCGCCAGCAGCTTTAGGACAGGGGACCAAGAGACCCAGTACTTC. The full variable domain, its missing parts supplied by reference TRBV5-1 and TRBJ2-5, is KAGVTQTPRYLIKTRGQQVTLSCSPISGHRSVSWYQQTPGQGLQFLFEYFSETQRNKGNFPGRFSGRQFSNSRSEMNVSTLELGDSALYLCASSFRTGDQETQYFGPGTRLLVL.

The J gene is TRBJ2-2, the V gene TRBV6-1, with D unresolved. Deletions cut 4 bases from V and 4 bases from J, with 13 bases between. The germline gives CDR1 MNHNS, CDR2 SASEGT. This CDR3 has 15 amino acids. The CDR3 region is CASSVGAMGTGELFF. The CDR3 DNA reads as TGTGCCAGCAGTGTCGGCGCCATGGGCACCGGGGAGCTGTTTTTT.

There are many counts of this clonotype. The CDR3 DNA follows: TGTGCCAGCAGCCGCACAGGGACCTCTCTTTTTGAGCAGTACTTC. Protein: CASSRTGTSLFEQYF. This sequence joins TRBV7-2 and TRBJ2-7; weak D call: TRBD1 (6 bases). Germline V gene lookup returns CDR1 SGHTA and CDR2 FQGNSA. The CDR3 runs 15 residues. Trimming removed 5 bases from V and 7 bases from J, with 21 bases in between.

This clonotype was seen a handful of times. This sequence joins TRBV3-1 and TRBJ1-4; D is undetermined. The CDR3 runs to 16 residues. V was cut by 1 base and J by 3 bases, with 12 bases left in between. Per the germline V gene, CDR1 is LGHDT and CDR2 is YNNKEL (reference sequence). The CDR3 coding sequence is TGTGCCAGCAGCCAAGGACACGCACGCCCTAATGAAAAACTGTTTTTT. As protein: CASSQGHARPNEKLFF.

V gene TRBV11-2 combines with J gene TRBJ2-1; possibly TRBD2 for D (6 bases). This CDR3 region has 16 residues. Germline V gene sequence: CDR1 SGHAT, CDR2 FQNNGV. The ends were cut back, 5 bases at V and 8 bases at J, with 22 bases in the middle. The CDR3 DNA reads as TGTGCCAGCAGCCTGGAGACTAGAATCCCTTCCGATGAGCAGTTCTTC. As protein: CASSLETRIPSDEQFF.